This TCR beta chain was documented in a study of shared clonotypes between healthy human individuals. CDR1 is GTSNPN and CDR2 is SVGIG in the germline V gene (reference sequence). The CDR3 is 17 amino acids. Trimming removed 4 bases at V and 4 bases at J, with 25 bases between. Turning to this clone: The target antigen is unknown. A far larger clone differs by one base, so this is likely a read error. Since no conserved phenylalanine or tryptophan closes the CDR3, a read error is the likely cause. This specimen includes other DNA sequences encoding the same CDR3.

Study results and caveats: Only a few donors were included, so the genetic and exposure-history diversity represented was limited.

The repertoire was sequenced with immunoSEQ multiplex PCR; TCRdb's copy has only in-frame clones and lacks some. The repertoire has more than 400,000 clones, approximately 84% of them found once; the top ten carry more than 9.5%. Genomic DNA for unsorted samples was obtained from 70 million to 100 million PBMCs. The specimen was PBMCs. The chain recombines TRBV30 with TRBJ1-2; perhaps TRBD1 as D (6 bases). This clonotype was sampled from a middle-aged woman in good health. Some clones in this sample may be carry-over from other donors' samples. This chain's CDR3 is CAWISPGTRGRGYGYTL. As DNA, the CDR3 is TGTGCCTGGATCTCTCCGGGGACCAGGGGTCGGGGCTATGGCTACACCTTA.